This T cell receptor beta chain was documented in a study of vaccination and CD4 T cells after COVID-19. Study at large: Six males and four females, two of them Hispanic, were enrolled as convalescents. Samples after vaccination came a median roughly ten weeks past dose two, ranging 14 to 241. In the control cultures, a CEFX pool, an HIV-1 Nef pool, or no peptide was supplied.

A remark on this clonotype: Its specificity is unknown.

This CDR3 contains 14 residues. The germline gives CDR1 ENHRY, CDR2 SYGVKD. V lost 7 bases to trimming and J lost 2 bases; unmatched junction nucleotides: 6. The Oncomine TCR Beta short-read assay sequenced DNA from cultured CD4+ T cells. One entry per CDR3 protein results from TCRdb running MiXCR on the PCR reads. The data show fewer than 10,000 distinct CDR3 sequences, roughly 39% seen once. Treatment meaning: approximately nine-day PBMC culture with coronavirus spike peptide pools or control peptides (ViraFEST assay). Gathering of the CD4+ T cells, from the unexposed donor, took place before the COVID-19 pandemic (2011-2018). ViraFEST grew antigen-specific T cells using peptide pools, then sequenced TCRs.

This clonotype was sampled from a human donor in good health. Sequenced input: CD4+ T cells from blood, cultured in vitro. This chain joins TRBV10-3 and TRBJ2-3; 7 bases line up with TRBD1. The CDR3 loop reads CAIKGAFNTDTQYF. The CDR3 DNA follows: TGTGCCATCAAGGGGGCTTTCAACACAGATACGCAGTATTTT.